This entry describes one T cell receptor (beta chain). Its antigen is not known. This specimen comes from a study of long-term antiretroviral therapy in people with HIV. Whole-study findings and limits: CDR3 length ranges were narrower in HIV repertoires than in controls.

Assay version v3.0 of immunoSEQ was used, and it was run at survey level. Profiling relied on immunoSEQ multiplex PCR, and the TCRdb table lists in-frame clones only, not all of them. The sample holds around 24,000 clones; 75% to 85% are singletons and the top ten take 4.5% to 5%. Germline CDR1 is MDHEN and CDR2 is SYDVKM. This CDR3 is 14 amino acids long. V shed 4 bases and J 2 bases; nucleotides not matched to a gene: 3. The source material was unsorted PBMCs, sampled 0.5 years after starting antiretroviral therapy. This clonotype was sampled from a woman aged 40-49 years with HIV. The V gene is TRBV28, the J gene TRBJ1-2; 8 bases match TRBD1. CDR3 amino acids: CASSSGGENYGYTF. The CDR3 DNA is TGTGCCAGCAGTTCAGGGGGCGAGAACTATGGCTACACCTTC.